A single sample gave rise to the 17 T cell receptor beta chains below, sequenced in a study of cytomegalovirus exposure and HLA in healthy donors. PCR employed 60 Vbeta and 13 Jbeta primers. Libraries were prepared by immunoSEQ multiplex PCR; TCRdb keeps only in-frame clonotypes and omits some of them. The sample contains approximately 240,000 clones, over 80% of which appear only once. The source material was PBMCs. These receptor sequences come from a woman in her forties in good health and CMV-seropositive.

The chain has TRBV27 and TRBJ2-1; maybe TRBD1 (6 bases). The germline V gene encodes CDR1 MNHEY and CDR2 SMNVEV (reference sequence). Trimming took 6 bases from V and 0 from J, leaving 12 bases between them. The CDR3 loop spans 15 amino acids. The CDR3 DNA is TGTGCCAGCAGCCCCACAGGGTACTCCTACAATGAGCAGTTCTTC. Translating gives CASSPTGYSYNEQFF.

J is TRBJ2-1 and V is TRBV7-9, with D possibly matching TRBD2 (6 bases). Germline lookup yields CDR1 SEHNR and CDR2 FQNEAQ (reference sequence). With 5 bases removed from V and 10 bases from J, the gap between germline ends came to 9 bases. This CDR3 spans 11 amino acids. In DNA, the CDR3 is TGTGCCAGCAGCCCCCTAGCGGAGCAGTTCTTC. This codes for CASSPLAEQFF.

This chain connects TRBV5-6 to TRBJ2-7, with D possibly matching TRBD1 (6 bases). The CDR3 is made up of 15 amino acids. Germline V gene data show CDR1 as SGHDT and CDR2 as YYEEEE. V lost 0 bases, J lost 0 bases, and 10 bases lay in between. CDR3 bases: TGTGCCAGCAGCTTGGCCGGGACATACTCCTACGAGCAGTACTTC. Its protein product is CASSLAGTYSYEQYF. Complete variable domain (other parts from reference TRBV5-6 and TRBJ2-7): DAGVTQSPTHLIKTRGQQVTLRCSPKSGHDTVSWYQQALGQGPQFIFQYYEEEERQRGNFPDRFSGHQFPNYSSELNVNALLLGDSALYLCASSLAGTYSYEQYFGPGTRLTVT.

The rearrangement links TRBV9 to TRBJ2-1, with 9 bases identical to TRBD1. The length of the CDR3 is 13 residues. Germline values: CDR1 SGDLS, CDR2 YYNGEE. The junction had 5 bases not matched to a gene; V was cut back by 4 bases and J by 9 bases. The DNA for the CDR3 is TGTGCCAGCAGCTCGAGACAGGGGGGTGAGCAGTTCTTC. This sequence encodes CASSSRQGGEQFF.

The V call is TRBV25-1, the J call TRBJ2-7; a possible D gene is TRBD2 (5 bases). With 8 bases removed from V and 5 bases from J, the gap between germline ends came to 10 bases. Germline V gene data show CDR1 as MGHDK and CDR2 as SYGVNS. CDR3 length: 11 amino acids. The CDR3 DNA reads TGTGCCAGCTACTCCGGGGACGAGCAGTACTTC. This gives the protein CASYSGDEQYF.

The rearrangement links TRBV18 to TRBJ2-2; 7 bases line up with TRBD1. The V segment lost 3 bases and the J segment 6 bases; nucleotides outside the gene matches: 7. CDR1 and CDR2 (germline): KGHSH, LQKENI. This CDR3 has 15 amino acids. The CDR3 protein is CASSPNRGSAGELFF. The CDR3 nucleotides read TGTGCCAGCTCACCTAACAGGGGATCTGCCGGGGAGCTGTTTTTT.

The gene calls are TRBV5-1 and TRBJ1-1; D not certain. The CDR3 is 16 amino acids. The germline V gene encodes CDR1 SGHRS and CDR2 YFSETQ. V shed 4 bases and J shed 0 bases, with 16 bases lying between them. The CDR3 region is CASSKSGDLLNTEAFF. CDR3 nucleotides: TGCGCCAGCAGCAAGAGTGGAGACCTACTGAACACTGAAGCTTTCTTT. Full variable domain (outside the CDR3, taken from reference TRBV5-1 and TRBJ1-1): KAGVTQTPRYLIKTRGQQVTLSCSPISGHRSVSWYQQTPGQGLQFLFEYFSETQRNKGNFPGRFSGRQFSNSRSEMNVSTLELGDSALYLCASSKSGDLLNTEAFFGQGTRLTVV.

The gene calls are TRBV29-1 and TRBJ1-2; unclear D gene. The CDR3 covers 13 residues. Trimming removed 3 bases from V and 6 bases from J, with 14 bases in between. CDR1 and CDR2 from the germline V gene are SQVTM and ANQGSEA. The CDR3 DNA is TGCAGCGTTGATCCGGGTACCTATCATGGCTACACCTTC. Its translation is CSVDPGTYHGYTF.

The chain joins TRBV4-3 to TRBJ2-1; 8 nucleotides agree with TRBD2. The CDR3 covers 17 residues. Trimming took 0 bases from V and 7 from J; bases not matched to a gene: 11. CDR1 is LGHNA, CDR2 YSLEER, per germline. CDR3 sequence reads: CASSQDLVRGGRNEQFF. The CDR3 nucleotides are TGCGCCAGCAGCCAAGATCTCGTACGGGGGGGCCGGAATGAGCAGTTCTTC.

The chain uses TRBV15 and TRBJ2-7, with D tentatively TRBD1 (7 bases). This CDR3 has 14 amino acids. Germline V gene sequence: CDR1 LNHNV, CDR2 YYDKDF (reference sequence). V was trimmed by 5 bases and J by 6 bases, leaving 17 bases between them. The CDR3 here is CATSRDPQGGEQYF. DNA of the CDR3: TGTGCCACCAGCCGCGATCCCCAGGGGGGCGAGCAGTACTTC.

This clone was recorded once. CDR3 sequence (DNA): TGTGCCACCGGACAGGGGAGTGGGCTGAACACCGGGGAGCTGTTTTTT. It is translated as CATGQGSGLNTGELFF. The gene calls are TRBV9 and TRBJ2-2, with 9 bases aligning to TRBD1. The CDR3 has 16 residues. Germline-derived CDR1 and CDR2 are SGDLS and YYNGEE. The J segment lost 1 base and the V segment lost 9 bases, leaving 10 bases of the junction unmatched.

This rearrangement joins TRBV7-2 to TRBJ2-7, with D tentatively TRBD1 (5 bases). Germline loops: CDR1 SGHTA, CDR2 FQGNSA. Trimming stripped 1 base from V and 3 bases from J, with 13 bases between. The CDR3 spans 15 residues. This CDR3 reads CASSLGQSTSYEQYF. CDR3 sequence (DNA): TGTGCCAGCAGCTTAGGACAGTCAACGAGCTACGAGCAGTACTTC. The variable domain in full, completed from reference TRBV7-2 and TRBJ2-7, reads GAGVSQSPSNKVTEKGKDVELRCDPISGHTALYWYRQSLGQGLEFLIYFQGNSAPDKSGLPSDRFSAERTGGSVSTLTIQRTQQEDSAVYLCASSLGQSTSYEQYFGPGTRLTVT.

The gene calls are TRBV30 and TRBJ1-3; D is unclear. V dropped 8 bases and J dropped 2 bases, with 10 bases sitting between them. CDR1 GTSNPN and CDR2 SVGIG come from the germline V gene (reference sequence). The CDR3 extends over 12 amino acids. The CDR3 region has the DNA TGTGCCGCGGATACCCCTGGAAACACCATATATTTT. Protein: CAADTPGNTIYF.

The V and J genes are TRBV9 and TRBJ2-7, with D tentatively TRBD2 (5 bases). This CDR3 spans 15 amino acids. The V gene's germline CDR1 is SGDLS and CDR2 YYNGEE. The V gene lost 0 bases and the J gene lost 7 bases, with 17 bases spanning the gap. The DNA for the CDR3 is TGTGCCAGCAGCGTAGGCAGCGGATCTCCGTGGGAGCAGTACTTC. Translation gives CASSVGSGSPWEQYF.

The J gene is TRBJ2-2, the V gene TRBV7-3; possible D gene TRBD2, 7 bases. The CDR3 runs 16 residues. The V and J ends lost 5 bases and 4 bases respectively, with 17 bases between them. CDR1 SGHTA and CDR2 FQGTGA come from the germline V gene. The CDR3 DNA sequence: TGTGCCAGCAGCCGAGGGGGGAGGGCCAGCACCGGGGAGCTGTTTTTT. Protein product: CASSRGGRASTGELFF.

This clone was seen more than once but under ten times. The chain uses TRBV6-6 and TRBJ2-3; 10 nucleotides align to TRBD1. The germline V gene has CDR1 MNHNY and CDR2 SVGAGI (reference sequence). The V segment lost 5 bases and the J segment 3 bases; nucleotides outside the gene matches: 5. This CDR3 has 15 amino acids. The CDR3 loop is CASSRGTGETDTQYF. The CDR3 DNA reads as TGTGCCAGCAGTCGCGGGACAGGGGAGACAGATACGCAGTATTTT.

The gene calls are TRBV27 and TRBJ1-5; D might be TRBD1 (6 bases). The CDR3 has 16 residues. V shed 4 bases and J shed 2 bases, with 15 bases lying between them. Germline V gene sequence: CDR1 MNHEY, CDR2 SMNVEV (reference sequence). The CDR3 DNA is TGTGCCAGCAGTTCCGTAACAGGGAAGGGCAATCAGCCCCAGCATTTT. Translating it yields CASSSVTGKGNQPQHF.